The 24 T cell receptor beta chains below all came from one sample that was sequenced in a study of T cell responses to AZD1222 COVID-19 vaccine. Profiling relied on immunoSEQ multiplex PCR, and the TCRdb table lists in-frame clones only, not all of them. The data contain approximately 70,000 clones, roughly 84% of them singletons. The specimen comprised peripheral blood, sampled on day 0 of AZD1222 vaccination. The receptors were gathered from an adult in good health.

V is TRBV30 and J is TRBJ1-1; D is perhaps TRBD1 (6 bases). CDR3 size: 14 residues. CDR1 is GTSNPN, CDR2 SVGIG, per germline (reference sequence). V lost 2 bases, J lost 1 base, and 11 bases lay in between. CDR3: CAWSTGWANTEAFF. The DNA for the CDR3 is TGTGCCTGGAGTACAGGGTGGGCGAACACTGAAGCTTTCTTT.

In DNA, the CDR3 is TGTGCCAGCAGGCGAACAGGAGCCTCCTATAATTCACCCCTCCACTTT. It specifies CASRRTGASYNSPLHF. V is TRBV5-4 and J is TRBJ1-6, with D tentatively TRBD1 (5 bases). The CDR3 totals 16 residues. Trimming shortened V by 5 bases and J by 0 bases, and 12 bases separated the two germline ends. The germline CDR1 and CDR2 sequences are SGHNT and YYREEE (reference sequence). Together with reference TRBV5-4 and TRBJ1-6, the CDR3 gives the full variable domain: ETGVTQSPTHLIKTRGQQVTLRCSSQSGHNTVSWYQQALGQGPQFIFQYYREEENGRGNFPPRFSGLQFPNYSSELNVNALELDDSALYLCASRRTGASYNSPLHFGNGTRLTVT.

V usage is TRBV5-1 and J usage is TRBJ1-3, with D possibly matching TRBD1 (5 bases). Germline CDR1 is SGHRS and CDR2 is YFSETQ. V gave up 4 bases and J gave up 0 bases, with 11 bases separating them. The CDR3 covers 15 residues. CDR3: CASSPGAHSGNTIYF. The CDR3 coding sequence is TGCGCCAGCAGCCCCGGGGCCCACTCTGGAAACACCATATATTTT.

The sample holds a few counts of this clone. The chain has TRBV6-5 and TRBJ1-1, with a possible D match to TRBD1 (6 bases). CDR3 length equals 15 residues. In germline, CDR1 is MNHEY, CDR2 SVGAGI. V lost 5 bases and J 2 bases, leaving 15 bases between the germline ends. The CDR3 bases are TGTGCCAGCAGTCCCCAGACAGGTGACAACACTGAAGCTTTCTTT. Translating it yields CASSPQTGDNTEAFF.

The rearrangement joins TRBV25-1 to TRBJ2-5; the D is unclear. CDR1 MGHDK and CDR2 SYGVNS come from the germline V gene. V was cut by 7 bases and J by 2 bases, with 11 bases left in between. The CDR3 is 13 amino acids. For the CDR3, the DNA is TGTGCCAGCATGGGGTCGTGGCAAGAGACCCAGTACTTC. This gives the protein CASMGSWQETQYF.

The chain recombines TRBV5-4 with TRBJ2-7; D possibly corresponds to TRBD2 (5 bases). Trimming took off 8 bases at V and 5 bases at J, with 17 bases between the two ends. Germline V gene sequence: CDR1 SGHNT, CDR2 YYREEE (reference sequence). This CDR3 contains 13 residues. The CDR3 protein is CASRSGVGDEQYF. The CDR3 DNA follows: TGTGCCAGTCGATCCGGGGTTGGTGACGAGCAGTACTTC. Full variable domain (outside the CDR3, taken from reference TRBV5-4 and TRBJ2-7): ETGVTQSPTHLIKTRGQQVTLRCSSQSGHNTVSWYQQALGQGPQFIFQYYREEENGRGNFPPRFSGLQFPNYSSELNVNALELDDSALYLCASRSGVGDEQYFGPGTRLTVT.

This clone was observed a few times. The chain has TRBV19 and TRBJ2-1; 8 bases fit TRBD2. With 5 bases clipped from V and 7 bases from J, the junction kept 10 bases outside the gene matches. The CDR3 has 15 amino acids. CDR1 is LNHDA and CDR2 is SQIVND in the germline V gene (reference sequence). The CDR3: CASSFGTSRWNEQFF. In DNA, the CDR3 is TGTGCCAGTAGTTTTGGGACTAGTAGGTGGAATGAGCAGTTCTTC.

This clone was observed a single time. The chain links TRBV10-3 to TRBJ1-2, with 7 bases identical to TRBD1. V was pared by 8 bases and J by 3 bases, with 6 bases of the junction left unmatched. CDR3 length: 13 residues. CDR1 is ENHRY and CDR2 is SYGVKD in the germline V gene. CDR3 loop: CAIGRQGDYGYTF. CDR3 nucleotides: TGTGCCATCGGGAGACAGGGAGACTATGGCTACACCTTC.

This chain uses TRBV2 with TRBJ1-1; D may be TRBD1 (6 bases). Trimming stripped 9 bases from V and 0 bases from J, with 11 bases between. This CDR3 spans 13 amino acids. CDR1 is SNHLY and CDR2 is FYNNEI in the germline V gene. The CDR3 is CARWGQLNTEAFF. CDR3 coding DNA: TGTGCCAGGTGGGGGCAGCTGAACACTGAAGCTTTCTTT.

This clone was seen more than once but under ten times. The chain couples TRBV11-2 to TRBJ1-2; D remains unclear. V lost 0 bases and J lost 7, with 9 bases in between. The CDR3 is 13 amino acids. Germline lookup yields CDR1 SGHAT and CDR2 FQNNGV. CDR3 sequence (DNA): TGTGCCAGCAGCTTAGATTTGGTAACTGGCTACACCTTC. Translated: CASSLDLVTGYTF.

This sequence joins TRBV5-1 and TRBJ2-5; D might be TRBD1 (5 bases). The germline V and J ends were trimmed by 0 bases and 4 bases, with 10 bases remaining between them. CDR3 size: 14 residues. Germline V CDR1 and CDR2: SGHRS, YFSETQ. The CDR3 coding sequence is TGCGCCAGCAGCTTGGGCTCAGGGTCAGAGACCCAGTACTTC. Residues: CASSLGSGSETQYF.

This clone showed up just a few times. The chain recombines TRBV6-5 with TRBJ2-7; 11 bases line up with TRBD1. V lost 6 bases to trimming and J lost 3 bases; unmatched junction nucleotides: 7. Germline CDR1 reads MNHEY; CDR2 reads SVGAGI. The length of the CDR3 is 15 residues. The CDR3 loop is CASSNDGTGGYEQYF. In DNA form, the CDR3 reads TGTGCCAGCAGCAACGACGGGACAGGGGGCTACGAGCAGTACTTC.

Turning to this clone: At the DNA level, this CDR3 is encoded by other sequences in the same sample as well. The chain employs TRBV19 and TRBJ1-2; possible D gene TRBD1, 6 bases. The CDR3 extends over 13 amino acids. Trimming pared 4 bases from V and 2 bases from J, leaving 8 bases between. Germline values: CDR1 LNHDA, CDR2 SQIVND (reference sequence). The CDR3 DNA sequence: TGTGCCAGTAGTACGACAGGAAACTATGGCTACACCTTC. It codes for CASSTTGNYGYTF.

The rearrangement links TRBV6-5 to TRBJ1-2, with 10 bases fitting TRBD1. The CDR3 spans 15 residues. The V and J ends lost 3 bases and 6 bases, in that order; junction bases with no gene match: 7. Per the germline V gene, CDR1 is MNHEY and CDR2 is SVGAGI. This chain's CDR3 is CASSYMGQGIDGYTF. As DNA, the CDR3 is TGTGCCAGCAGTTATATGGGACAGGGGATTGATGGCTACACCTTC.

The J gene is TRBJ2-5, the V gene TRBV19; 11 positions agree with TRBD1. V was clipped by 4 bases and J by 5 bases; unmatched bases: 6. CDR1 is LNHDA, CDR2 SQIVND, per germline (reference sequence). The CDR3 totals 15 residues. CDR3 sequence: CASSRTGGASETQYF. The CDR3 nucleotides are TGTGCCAGTAGTAGGACAGGGGGCGCGTCCGAGACCCAGTACTTC. The full variable domain, its missing parts supplied by reference TRBV19 and TRBJ2-5, is DGGITQSPKYLFRKEGQNVTLSCEQNLNHDAMYWYRQDPGQGLRLIYYSQIVNDFQKGDIAEGYSVSREKKESFPLTVTSAQKNPTAFYLCASSRTGGASETQYFGPGTRLLVL.

The chain couples TRBV12-3 or TRBV12-4 to TRBJ2-7, with D unresolved. The V gene lost 6 bases and the J gene lost 0 bases, with 6 bases spanning the gap. The CDR3 extends over 12 amino acids. CDR3 in amino acids: CASSPFSYEQYF. Here the CDR3 DNA reads TGTGCCAGCAGCCCATTCTCCTACGAGCAGTACTTC.

The chain recombines TRBV5-6 with TRBJ2-7, with 10 bases aligning to TRBD1. This CDR3 has 14 amino acids. The trim removed 5 bases at V and 1 base at J, leaving 3 bases unmatched. Germline V gene lookup returns CDR1 SGHDT and CDR2 YYEEEE. Here the CDR3 reads CASSPGQGSYEQYF. The DNA for the CDR3 is TGTGCCAGCAGTCCGGGACAGGGGTCCTACGAGCAGTACTTC.

The rearrangement joins TRBV13 to TRBJ1-6, with D hard to call. This CDR3 has 14 residues. V was trimmed by 1 base and J by 7 bases, leaving 8 bases between them. Germline values: CDR1 PRHDT, CDR2 FYEKMQ (reference sequence). CDR3 region: CASSLAVGNSPLHF. As DNA, the CDR3 is TGTGCCAGCAGCTTAGCGGTTGGCAATTCACCCCTCCACTTT.

The chain carries TRBV7-9 and TRBJ2-7, with D hard to call. The CDR3 covers 13 residues. The germline V gene encodes CDR1 SEHNR and CDR2 FQNEAQ (reference sequence). Deletions cut 2 bases from V and 1 base from J, with 6 bases between. The CDR3, as DNA: TGTGCCAGCAGCTTACCAGTATCCTACGAGCAGTACTTC. It specifies CASSLPVSYEQYF.

The chain carries TRBV24-1 and TRBJ1-1, with D tentatively TRBD1 (6 bases). Trimming took 10 bases from V and 2 from J, leaving 16 bases between them. The CDR3 is 14 amino acids. Germline values: CDR1 KGHDR, CDR2 SFDVKD. The CDR3 DNA sequence: TGTGCCACACAGGCAGGGGCCGTTAACACTGAAGCTTTCTTT. This codes for CATQAGAVNTEAFF.

This chain links TRBV11-2 with TRBJ1-2, with D maybe TRBD1 (5 bases). The V end was cut by 6 bases, the J end by 5 bases, with 16 bases between. There are 14 residues in the CDR3. The germline V gene has CDR1 SGHAT and CDR2 FQNNGV. The CDR3 region has the DNA TGTGCCAGCAGGAAACCGGGGCTATGGTATGGCTACACCTTC. Encoded protein: CASRKPGLWYGYTF.

The chain links TRBV20-1 to TRBJ1-1, with D unresolved. The CDR3 has 13 residues. Trimming removed 3 bases at V and 8 bases at J, with 16 bases between. Germline V gene data show CDR1 as DFQATT and CDR2 as SNEGSKA (reference sequence). The CDR3 spells CSASNSGRSEAFF. The CDR3 nucleotides read TGCAGTGCTAGTAATAGCGGCCGCTCGGAAGCTTTCTTT.

The chain joins TRBV7-8 to TRBJ2-3; 11 positions agree with TRBD1. V lost 4 bases, J lost 3 bases, and 3 bases stayed unmatched. The germline V gene encodes CDR1 SGHVS and CDR2 FQNEAQ. CDR3 length: 15 residues. Here the CDR3 DNA reads TGTGCCAGCAGCTCGCGGGACAGGGGGACAGATACGCAGTATTTT. It specifies CASSSRDRGTDTQYF.

V usage is TRBV10-3 and J usage is TRBJ2-3; TRBD1 might be the D (6 bases). Trimming removed 7 bases at V and 6 bases at J, with 14 bases between. The length of the CDR3 is 13 residues. Germline V gives CDR1 ENHRY, CDR2 SYGVKD. The CDR3 coding sequence is TGTGCCATCAAGGCAGGGGTTTCGGATACGCAGTATTTT. It yields the protein CAIKAGVSDTQYF.